The 26 T cell receptor beta chains below all came from one sample that was sequenced in a study of T cell repertoires in cytomegalovirus infection. No antigen has been assigned to these receptors. TCRdb re-derived calls from the reads in MiXCR, one entry per CDR3 protein. The repertoire has approximately 130,000 distinct CDR3 sequences, about 24% of them found once; the top ten carry approximately 35%. Sequenced: PBMCs, sequenced either directly or after in vitro stimulation (not recorded which). These receptors originate from a human donor in good health (CMV status not recorded). Some clones in this sample may be carry-over from other donors' samples.

This clonotype has only a few counts. The chain joins TRBV20-1 to TRBJ2-5, with a tentative D call TRBD2 (6 bases). Germline V CDR1 and CDR2: DFQATT, SNEGSKA (reference sequence). The CDR3 spans 15 residues. With 5 bases removed from V and 4 bases from J, the gap between germline ends came to 20 bases. CDR3 bases: TGCAGTGCTTCTATACCCGGGGGAGTGGGAGAGACCCAGTACTTC. This codes for CSASIPGGVGETQYF.

This clonotype was picked up a small number of times. This rearrangement joins TRBV4-2 to TRBJ1-2; 9 nucleotides line up with TRBD1. The CDR3 extends over 16 amino acids. The germline V gene has CDR1 LGHNA and CDR2 YNFKEQ. J was trimmed by 0 bases and V by 3 bases; bases with no gene match: 5. CDR3 residues: CASSHGQGSSNYGYTF. The CDR3 nucleotides read TGTGCCAGCAGCCATGGACAGGGGAGTTCTAACTATGGCTACACCTTC.

The V gene is TRBV28, the J gene TRBJ2-5; 8 nucleotides agree with TRBD2. This CDR3 has 15 residues. The J segment lost 5 bases and the V segment lost 3 bases, leaving 8 bases of the junction unmatched. The germline V gene has CDR1 MDHEN and CDR2 SYDVKM. CDR3 in amino acids: CASSFRSGSRETQYF. In DNA form, the CDR3 reads TGTGCCAGCAGTTTTAGGAGCGGGAGTCGCGAGACCCAGTACTTC.

This clonotype was detected a few times. The J gene is TRBJ2-3, the V gene TRBV11-2, with 10 bases matching TRBD2. The CDR3 extends over 16 amino acids. Germline CDR1 reads SGHAT; CDR2 reads FQNNGV. The trim removed 3 bases at V and 0 bases at J, leaving 3 bases unmatched. The CDR3 DNA reads as TGTGCCAGCAGCTTTCAGACTAGCGGGAGCACAGATACGCAGTATTTT. Translating it yields CASSFQTSGSTDTQYF.

Ten or more counts support this clonotype. CDR3 in amino acids: CASSPGSRYGYTF. The CDR3 DNA sequence: TGTGCCAGCAGCCCAGGGTCTCGCTATGGCTACACCTTC. V gene TRBV7-3 combines with J gene TRBJ1-2, with a tentative D call TRBD1 (5 bases). The V end was cut by 5 bases, the J end by 4 bases, with 11 bases between. CDR1 SGHTA and CDR2 FQGTGA come from the germline V gene. This CDR3 has 13 amino acids.

This clonotype has at least ten counts. The gene calls are TRBV5-1 and TRBJ1-1, with D unresolved. The CDR3 is 14 residues long. The germline V and J ends were trimmed by 1 base and 0 bases, with 7 bases remaining between them. CDR1 and CDR2 from the germline V gene are SGHRS and YFSETQ. The CDR3 is CASSLRDMNTEAFF. The CDR3 DNA reads TGCGCCAGCAGCTTGAGAGACATGAACACTGAAGCTTTCTTT.

This chain connects TRBV5-6 to TRBJ2-1; 10 bases map to TRBD2. The CDR3 loop spans 16 amino acids. Germline CDR1 and CDR2: SGHDT and YYEEEE. V dropped 3 bases and J dropped 7; count of bases not matched to a gene: 10. CDR3 sequence reads: CASSSSLAGDWNEQFF. The CDR3 DNA reads as TGTGCCAGCAGCTCCAGTCTAGCGGGAGACTGGAATGAGCAGTTCTTC.

The chain uses TRBV28 and TRBJ2-7; TRBD1 matches 8 bases. The CDR3 loop spans 15 amino acids. V lost 6 bases to trimming and J lost 5 bases; unmatched junction nucleotides: 12. Germline V gene lookup returns CDR1 MDHEN and CDR2 SYDVKM. The CDR3 nucleotides read TGTGCCAGCAGCAGTCCACCGGACAGGGCCAACGAGCAGTACTTC. This encodes CASSSPPDRANEQYF.

This clonotype was observed a few times. The CDR3 bases are TGTGCCAGCAGCGACACTGCAACTAATGAAAAACTGTTTTTT. Translating it yields CASSDTATNEKLFF. The V call is TRBV7-6, the J call TRBJ1-4; no definite D call. Trimming took 5 bases from V and 0 from J, leaving 7 bases between them. Germline V gene sequence: CDR1 SGHVS, CDR2 FNYEAQ. CDR3 size: 14 residues.

This clonotype was observed a few times. The rearrangement links TRBV5-6 to TRBJ1-2; 7 bases are shared with TRBD1. Germline V gives CDR1 SGHDT, CDR2 YYEEEE. V lost 4 bases to trimming and J lost 1 base; unmatched junction nucleotides: 10. There are 16 residues in the CDR3. The CDR3 sequence is CASSRADRRVNYGYTF. CDR3 DNA sequence: TGTGCCAGCAGCAGGGCGGACAGGAGAGTTAACTATGGCTACACCTTC.

As regards this clonotype: Mismatch with germline at one junction end may stem from a read error. The gene calls are TRBV4-3 and TRBJ1-4; D is ambiguous. The CDR3 contains 16 residues. Germline values: CDR1 LGHNA, CDR2 YSLEER. This CDR3 is CASSRTAAATNEKLSF. The CDR3 DNA follows: TGCGCCAGCAGCCGCACGGCGGCAGCAACTAATGAAAAACTGTCTTTT.

Here the CDR3 DNA reads TGTGCCAGTAGTATAGCCGGGACAGAAAACACTGAAGCTTTCTTT. Residues: CASSIAGTENTEAFF. The gene calls are TRBV19 and TRBJ1-1; 7 bases are shared with TRBD1. Germline loops: CDR1 LNHDA, CDR2 SQIVND (reference sequence). CDR3 length: 15 amino acids. With 1 base clipped from V and 2 bases from J, the junction kept 4 bases outside the gene matches.

This clonotype was observed a handful of times. The chain uses TRBV27 and TRBJ2-3; 9 bases line up with TRBD2. Germline CDR1 and CDR2: MNHEY and SMNVEV (reference sequence). Germline trimming cut 1 base from V and 11 bases from J; bases unmatched to any gene: 7. The CDR3 length is 14 residues. In DNA, the CDR3 is TGTGCCAGCAGTTTATATTCTAGCGGGAAAGAGCAGTATTTT. It translates to CASSLYSSGKEQYF.

The chain combines TRBV29-1 with TRBJ2-2; no reliable D call. This CDR3 comprises 11 residues. The V end lost 1 base, the J end lost 4 bases, and 1 base lay between the germline ends. Germline V gene data show CDR1 as SQVTM and CDR2 as ANQGSEA. CDR3 DNA sequence: TGCAGCGTTGAAGTCACCGGGGAGCTGTTTTTT. Protein sequence: CSVEVTGELFF.

This clonotype was observed at least ten times. The chain joins TRBV7-2 to TRBJ2-7; 7 nucleotides agree with TRBD1. V shed 1 base and J 2 bases; nucleotides not matched to a gene: 2. Germline CDR1 reads SGHTA; CDR2 reads FQGNSA. The CDR3 is made up of 14 amino acids. The CDR3 DNA sequence: TGTGCCAGCAGCTTAGGAGGGGGCGCCTACGAGCAGTACGTC. It specifies CASSLGGGAYEQYV.

This clonotype was seen ten or more times. The genes are TRBV12-3 or TRBV12-4 and TRBJ1-6; TRBD1 might be the D (5 bases). The CDR3 is 14 residues long. V lost 7 bases and J lost 5, with 12 bases in between. CDR3 in DNA: TGTGCCAGCACTTACAGGAGCAATAATTCACCCCTCCACTTT. Translation: CASTYRSNNSPLHF.

This clonotype was detected many times. The J gene is TRBJ1-1, the V gene TRBV7-2, with D possibly matching TRBD1 (5 bases). The germline V gene encodes CDR1 SGHTA and CDR2 FQGNSA. The CDR3 contains 15 residues. V lost 1 base and J lost 5, with 14 bases in between. The CDR3 reads CASSLETVWLTEAFF. CDR3 in DNA: TGTGCCAGCAGCTTAGAGACAGTCTGGTTGACTGAAGCTTTCTTT.

This clonotype has a handful of counts. The chain employs TRBV6-2 or TRBV6-3 and TRBJ2-1; 8 nucleotides line up with TRBD2. The CDR3 consists of 16 residues. Germline V gene sequence: CDR1 MNHEY, CDR2 SVGEGT. The trim removed 6 bases at V and 2 bases at J, leaving 9 bases unmatched. DNA for the CDR3: TGTGCCAGCAGATTTACTAGCGGACAACCCTACAATGAGCAGTTCTTC. It encodes CASRFTSGQPYNEQFF.

There are a few counts of this clonotype. The chain couples TRBV7-2 to TRBJ2-7, with 7 bases matching TRBD2. Germline-derived CDR1 and CDR2 are SGHTA and FQGNSA. This CDR3 region has 13 residues. The V gene end was trimmed by 3 bases and the J gene end by 6 bases; junction bases not matched to a gene: 5. The CDR3 protein is CASSLVREVEQYV. CDR3 DNA: TGTGCCAGCAGCTTGGTTCGGGAGGTCGAGCAGTACGTC.

The chain couples TRBV7-2 to TRBJ2-5, with D uncertain. The length of the CDR3 is 14 residues. In germline, CDR1 is SGHTA, CDR2 FQGNSA. V dropped 5 bases and J dropped 1 base, with 11 bases sitting between them. CDR3 sequence reads: CASSRVGSQETQYF. CDR3 DNA sequence: TGTGCCAGCAGCCGTGTGGGGTCCCAAGAGACCCAGTACTTC.

This clonotype was detected a few times. This sequence joins TRBV6-1 and TRBJ2-7, with a weak D call TRBD2 (6 bases). CDR1 MNHNS and CDR2 SASEGT come from the germline V gene. V was clipped by 6 bases and J by 2 bases, with 14 bases between them. The CDR3 is 14 amino acids. CDR3 amino acids: CASSHHGGTYEQYF. The CDR3, as DNA: TGTGCCAGCAGCCACCACGGGGGAACCTACGAGCAGTACTTC.

In its sample, this clonotype was seen many times. The V and J genes are TRBV6-5 and TRBJ2-7; D remains ambiguous. V was clipped by 0 bases and J by 2 bases, with 11 bases between them. Germline V lookup: CDR1 MNHEY, CDR2 SVGAGI. This CDR3 is built from 15 residues. The CDR3, as DNA: TGTGCCAGCAGTTACTCACTCCTCCTTACCTACGAGCAGTACGTC. This codes for CASSYSLLLTYEQYV.

Ten or more counts support this clonotype. J is TRBJ1-1 and V is TRBV7-8; possible D gene TRBD1, 6 bases. This CDR3 spans 13 amino acids. The V and J ends lost 5 bases and 5 bases respectively, with 12 bases between them. Germline V gene sequence: CDR1 SGHVS, CDR2 FQNEAQ. The CDR3: CASSRGQSTEAFF. The CDR3, as DNA: TGTGCCAGCAGCCGCGGACAGTCAACTGAAGCTTTCTTT. The full variable domain, rest sourced from reference TRBV7-8 and TRBJ1-1, is GAGVSQSPRYKVAKRGQDVALRCDPISGHVSLFWYQQALGQGPEFLTYFQNEAQLDKSGLPSDRFFAERPEGSVSTLKIQRTQQEDSAVYLCASSRGQSTEAFFGQGTRLTVV.

The V gene is TRBV20-1, the J gene TRBJ2-3, with 7 bases aligning to TRBD1. Trimming took 5 bases from V and 0 from J; bases not matched to a gene: 11. This CDR3 region has 16 residues. In germline, CDR1 is DFQATT, CDR2 SNEGSKA (reference sequence). The CDR3 DNA follows: TGCAGTGCTCTCGCCCCGGGACAGCTTAGCACAGATACGCAGTATTTT. Translating it yields CSALAPGQLSTDTQYF.

This chain joins TRBV5-1 and TRBJ2-3; TRBD1 or TRBD2 may be the D gene (5 bases each). Germline values: CDR1 SGHRS, CDR2 YFSETQ. There are 14 residues in the CDR3. Deletions cut 2 bases from V and 6 bases from J, with 13 bases between. CDR3 residues: CASSLTAGTDTQYF. CDR3 bases: TGCGCCAGCAGCTTAACAGCAGGGACCGATACGCAGTATTTT.

This clonotype came up many times. This chain links TRBV7-2 with TRBJ1-2; 10 bases fit TRBD1. The CDR3 has 15 amino acids. Germline assignment: CDR1 SGHTA and CDR2 FQGNSA. V shed 4 bases and J 8 bases; nucleotides not matched to a gene: 10. The CDR3 loop is CASSSGDRGPKGYTF. DNA of the CDR3: TGTGCCAGCAGCTCCGGGGACAGGGGCCCGAAGGGCTACACCTTC.